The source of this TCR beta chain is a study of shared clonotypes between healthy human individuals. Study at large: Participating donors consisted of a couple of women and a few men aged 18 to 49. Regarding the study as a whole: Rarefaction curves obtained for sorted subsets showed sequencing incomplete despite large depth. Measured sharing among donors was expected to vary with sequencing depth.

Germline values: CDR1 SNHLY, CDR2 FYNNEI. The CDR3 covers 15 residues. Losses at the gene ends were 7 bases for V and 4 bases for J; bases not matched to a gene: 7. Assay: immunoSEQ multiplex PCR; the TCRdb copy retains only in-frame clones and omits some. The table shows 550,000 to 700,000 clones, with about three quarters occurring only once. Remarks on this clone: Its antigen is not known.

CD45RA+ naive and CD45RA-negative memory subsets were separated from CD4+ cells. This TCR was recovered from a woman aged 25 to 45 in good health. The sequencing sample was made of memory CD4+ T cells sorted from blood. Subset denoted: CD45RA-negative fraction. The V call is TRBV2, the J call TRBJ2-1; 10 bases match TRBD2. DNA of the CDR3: TGTGCCAGCAAGTTAGGTAGCGGGAGGTACAATGAGCAGTTCTTC. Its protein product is CASKLGSGRYNEQFF.